A selection of T cell receptor beta chains follows, all from one sample in a study of cytomegalovirus exposure and HLA in healthy donors. Only in-frame clones appear in the TCRdb table, and some are missing; sequencing was by immunoSEQ multiplex PCR. The sample contains more than 90,000 clones, 70% to 85% of which appear only once. Sequencing was performed on PBMCs. The receptor set was obtained from a man in his fifties or sixties in good health and CMV-seronegative. CDR3s include the opening cysteine and the closing phenylalanine or tryptophan. The D gene is left open where the match is weak. Clone sizes are given selectively: once, few, many, or a class where the clone is expanded.

TRBJ1-4	once	TRBD1	TRBV7-9	CASSISGTGTEKLFF	TGTGCCAGCAGCATATCCGGGACAGGGACTGAAAAACTGTTTTTT
TRBJ2-7	.	TRBD2	TRBV6-1	CASTETLAGGYYEQYF	TGTGCCAGCACTGAGACCCTAGCGGGAGGGTACTACGAGCAGTACTTC
TRBJ2-7	.	.	TRBV10-3	CAISELHRDKRDYEQYF	TGTGCCATCAGTGAACTACACCGGGACAAACGAGACTACGAGCAGTACTTC
TRBJ1-2	.	.	TRBV28	CASSYRPGGYTF	TGTGCCAGCAGTTATCGGCCGGGAGGCTACACCTTC
TRBJ2-6	.	TRBD2	TRBV27	CASSPGGLAGAGANVLTF	TGTGCCAGCAGTCCGGGTGGACTAGCGGGAGCTGGGGCCAACGTCCTGACTTTC
TRBJ2-1	.	TRBD2	TRBV6-5	CASSYSGLAGYEQFF	TGTGCCAGCAGTTACTCAGGACTAGCGGGATATGAGCAGTTCTTC
TRBJ2-5	.	TRBD1	TRBV5-1	CASSRSGQQETQYF	TGCGCCAGCAGCAGATCGGGACAGCAAGAGACCCAGTACTTC
TRBJ2-3	.	TRBD1	TRBV19	CASSRDREGTDTQYF	TGTGCCAGTAGTAGGGACAGGGAGGGCACAGATACGCAGTATTTT
TRBJ2-1	.	TRBD2	TRBV30	CAWRYAGAGGAYNEQFF	TGTGCCTGGAGGTACGCGGGAGCGGGAGGGGCCTACAATGAGCAGTTCTTC
TRBJ2-5	.	TRBD2	TRBV7-9	CASSPGGTRETQYF	TGTGCCAGCAGCCCGGGGGGGACGAGGGAGACCCAGTACTTC
TRBJ1-2	.	.	TRBV27	CASSFYGEGMRGYTF	TGTGCCAGCAGTTTCTACGGGGAGGGGATGAGGGGCTACACCTTC
TRBJ2-7	once	TRBD2	TRBV5-1	CASSLTTSRTYEQYF	TGCGCCAGCAGCTTGACGACTAGCAGAACCTACGAGCAGTACTTC
TRBJ2-5	.	.	TRBV5-5	CASSKGFQETQYF	TGTGCCAGCAGCAAGGGGTTCCAAGAGACCCAGTACTTC
TRBJ2-1	many	.	TRBV11-3	CASSLNREGRNEQFF	TGTGCCAGCAGCTTAAACAGGGAGGGCCGCAATGAGCAGTTCTTC
TRBJ1-2	.	TRBD1	TRBV4-1	CASSLYQGAGDYGYTF	TGCGCCAGCAGCCTGTATCAGGGGGCTGGGGACTATGGCTACACCTTC
TRBJ1-5	.	TRBD1	TRBV6-4	CASRVPLTQDRENSNQPQHF	TGTGCCAGCAGGGTCCCCCTAACCCAAGACAGGGAAAATAGCAATCAGCCCCAGCATTTT
TRBJ1-3	few	.	TRBV9	CASRPDSSGNTIYF	TGTGCCAGCAGGCCCGACAGCTCTGGAAACACCATATATTTT
TRBJ1-4	.	TRBD1	TRBV9	CASSRTGTNEKLFF	TGTGCCAGCAGCCGGACAGGGACTAATGAAAAACTGTTTTTT
TRBJ2-3	.	.	TRBV28	CASSRAESTDTQYF	TGTGCCAGCAGTCGAGCGGAATCCACAGATACGCAGTATTTT
TRBJ1-4	.	.	TRBV7-2	CASSKGVREKLFF	TGTGCCAGCAGCAAGGGGGTTAGGGAAAAACTGTTTTTT
TRBJ1-1	.	.	TRBV6-1	CASSEARTEAFF	TGTGCCAGCAGTGAAGCGAGGACTGAAGCTTTCTTT
TRBJ2-5	.	TRBD1	TRBV7-2	CASSRRPGQGGETQYF	TGTGCCAGCAGCCGTCGACCGGGACAGGGGGGAGAGACCCAGTACTTC
TRBJ2-7	once	TRBD1	TRBV2	CASSEGGQGHYEQYF	TGTGCCAGCAGTGAAGGAGGACAGGGTCACTACGAGCAGTACTTC
TRBJ2-7	.	.	TRBV28	CASSFTGRYEQYF	TGTGCCAGCAGTTTTACAGGCCGCTACGAGCAGTACTTC
TRBJ2-7	.	.	TRBV19	CASSIRVGRGWTEQYF	TGTGCCAGTAGTATCCGGGTAGGGAGAGGGTGGACCGAGCAGTACTTC
TRBJ1-2	few	.	TRBV29-1	CSVREQGPNYGYTF	TGCAGCGTGAGAGAACAGGGACCAAACTATGGCTACACCTTC
TRBJ2-1	once	TRBD2	TRBV10-2	CASSETTSDRYYNEQFF	TGCGCCAGCAGTGAGACGACTAGCGACCGATATTACAATGAGCAGTTCTTC
TRBJ2-1	.	TRBD2	TRBV30	CAWSEGLAGYNEQFF	TGTGCCTGGAGCGAGGGACTAGCGGGGTACAATGAGCAGTTCTTC
TRBJ2-7	.	TRBD2	TRBV30	CAWTSGSTSYEQYF	TGTGCCTGGACTAGCGGGTCCACCTCCTACGAGCAGTACTTC
TRBJ2-3	.	TRBD1	TRBV19	CASRPPPGTGPTDTQYF	TGTGCCAGTAGACCTCCGCCCGGGACAGGCCCCACAGATACGCAGTATTTT
TRBJ2-1	few	TRBD2	TRBV6-1	CASPGSGRGFF	TGTGCCAGCCCAGGAAGCGGGAGGGGGTTCTTC
TRBJ2-7	.	.	TRBV6-1	CASARGPEYEQYF	TGTGCCAGCGCGCGAGGGCCTGAGTACGAGCAGTACTTC
TRBJ2-5	.	.	TRBV10-3	CAIRGAASEETQYF	TGTGCCATCAGGGGAGCGGCTAGCGAGGAGACCCAGTACTTC
TRBJ2-3	.	TRBD2	TRBV5-4	CASSFPPGGRARADTQYF	TGTGCCAGCAGCTTCCCCCCGGGAGGGAGGGCCCGCGCAGATACGCAGTATTTT
TRBJ1-2	.	.	TRBV11-2	CASSKTGYGYTF	TGTGCCAGCAGCAAGACAGGCTATGGCTACACCTTC
TRBJ2-1	.	.	TRBV27	CASSPKSGSNEQFF	TGTGCCAGCAGTCCAAAGTCAGGGTCCAATGAGCAGTTCTTC
TRBJ2-3	.	TRBD2	TRBV7-9	CASSPAGVTDTQYF	TGTGCCAGCAGCCCAGCGGGAGTAACAGATACGCAGTATTTT
TRBJ2-1	.	TRBD2	TRBV19	CASSTGAGGGRSYNEQFF	TGTGCCAGTAGTACGGGGGCGGGAGGGGGTCGTTCCTACAATGAGCAGTTCTTC
TRBJ2-5	.	TRBD2	TRBV5-4	CASSPQRGGREETQYF	TGTGCCAGCAGCCCCCAGCGTGGGGGGAGGGAAGAGACCCAGTACTTC
TRBJ1-1	.	.	TRBV11-2	CASSTDISTEAFF	TGTGCCAGCAGCACGGACATATCCACTGAAGCTTTCTTT
TRBJ2-7	.	.	TRBV5-1	CASSLAGAGVPYEQYF	TGCGCCAGCAGCTTGGCCGGGGCAGGGGTTCCCTACGAGCAGTACTTC
TRBJ1-5	.	TRBD1	TRBV6-5	CASRTGGKNQPQHF	TGTGCCAGCAGGACAGGGGGGAAGAATCAGCCCCAGCATTTT
TRBJ1-3	.	.	TRBV9	CASSVTASSGNTIYF	TGTGCCAGCAGCGTGACAGCAAGCTCTGGAAACACCATATATTTT
TRBJ1-2	.	.	TRBV27	CASSSPGGYYGYTF	TGTGCCAGCAGTTCCCCCGGAGGGTACTATGGCTACACCTTC